This T cell receptor beta chain was captured by sequencing in a study of sequential checkpoint blockade in melanoma. Whole-study context: Both treatment sequences were followed by maintenance nivolumab. General study findings and limits: Clinical benefit was about 30 times likelier when tumor T-cell fraction and clonality increased.

The treatment was: randomized to nivolumab then ipilimumab (arm A) or the reverse (arm B). Details on this clone: Its antigen is as yet unknown.

Between the trimmed V and J ends, which lost 6 bases and 4 bases, there was a span of 12 bases. CDR1 is MNHGY, CDR2 SAAAGT, per germline. The CDR3 consists of 13 residues. Sequenced by immunoSEQ multiplex PCR; TCRdb stores in-frame clones only, minus some. The data show a few thousand clones, 20% to 30% seen once. This TCR was sampled from a human donor with melanoma. Here the sequenced sample was tumor tissue (inferred from file names), taken from a patient given nivolumab and ipilimumab in sequence. V usage is TRBV6-8 and J usage is TRBJ1-2; D is undetermined. The chain's CDR3 is CASRKQLSYGYTF. The CDR3 DNA is TGTGCCAGCAGAAAACAGCTTAGCTATGGCTACACCTTC.